The rows below give T cell receptor beta chains drawn from one sample of a study of beta chain features in type 1 diabetes. The method was immunoSEQ multiplex PCR; TCRdb's version includes in-frame clones alone and lacks a portion of them. Of under 130,000 clones in the sample, over 25% are singletons; the top ten hold 0.5% to 0.55%. The sequencing input was central memory CD4+ T cells from blood. The receptors were gathered from a woman under 30 with type 1 diabetes. Both conserved end residues are part of each CDR3. Each record gives: clone size, D gene, J gene, V gene, CDR3 protein, CDR3 DNA. D genes are given only for firm matches. A row's size may be missing; if present it is once, few, many or a size class.

clone_size: few; d_call: TRBD2; j_call: TRBJ2-7; v_call: TRBV28; cdr3_aa: CASISYSGKSYEQYF; cdr3_nt: TGTGCCAGCATCAGCTATAGCGGGAAGTCCTACGAGCAGTACTTC
clone_size: NA; d_call: TRBD1; j_call: TRBJ1-2; v_call: TRBV28; cdr3_aa: CASSHSLQGAGGYTF; cdr3_nt: TGTGCCAGCAGTCATAGCCTACAGGGGGCCGGTGGCTACACCTTC
clone_size: few; d_call: TRBD2; j_call: TRBJ2-5; v_call: TRBV25-1; cdr3_aa: CASSEGIAGRETQYF; cdr3_nt: TGTGCCAGCTCGGAGGGGATAGCGGGACGAGAGACCCAGTACTTC
clone_size: few; d_call: NA; j_call: TRBJ2-1; v_call: TRBV10-3; cdr3_aa: CAISGPTAGSSYNEQFF; cdr3_nt: TGTGCCATCAGTGGTCCTACGGCGGGGAGCTCCTACAATGAGCAGTTCTTC
clone_size: NA; d_call: NA; j_call: TRBJ2-7; v_call: TRBV28; cdr3_aa: CASTLSRVSYEQYF; cdr3_nt: TGTGCCAGCACCCTATCCAGGGTTTCCTACGAGCAGTACTTC
clone_size: few; d_call: TRBD1; j_call: TRBJ1-2; v_call: TRBV5-4; cdr3_aa: CASSSRQGVYYGYTF; cdr3_nt: TGTGCCAGCAGCTCTAGACAGGGGGTGTACTATGGCTACACCTTC
clone_size: NA; d_call: NA; j_call: TRBJ1-2; v_call: TRBV5-4; cdr3_aa: CASRDSTNYGYTF; cdr3_nt: TGTGCCAGCAGGGACAGTACTAACTATGGCTACACCTTC
clone_size: NA; d_call: NA; j_call: TRBJ2-3; v_call: TRBV28; cdr3_aa: CASSLGSGGRDTQYF; cdr3_nt: TGTGCCAGCAGTTTGGGTAGCGGTGGTCGAGATACGCAGTATTTT
clone_size: NA; d_call: NA; j_call: TRBJ2-7; v_call: TRBV28; cdr3_aa: CASSLWAAGKTYEQYF; cdr3_nt: TGTGCCAGCAGTCTGTGGGCGGCAGGGAAAACCTACGAGCAGTACTTC
clone_size: few; d_call: TRBD1; j_call: TRBJ2-3; v_call: TRBV2; cdr3_aa: CASSPGQLSTDTQYF; cdr3_nt: TGTGCCAGCAGTCCGGGACAGCTAAGCACAGATACGCAGTATTTT
clone_size: NA; d_call: TRBD2; j_call: TRBJ2-3; v_call: TRBV9; cdr3_aa: CASSVGLADVTDTQYF; cdr3_nt: TGTGCCAGCAGCGTCGGACTAGCGGACGTCACAGATACGCAGTATTTT
clone_size: few; d_call: TRBD2; j_call: TRBJ2-3; v_call: TRBV7-9; cdr3_aa: CASIAGGRTADTQYF; cdr3_nt: TGTGCCAGCATAGCGGGGGGGAGGACGGCAGATACGCAGTATTTT
clone_size: NA; d_call: TRBD2; j_call: TRBJ2-3; v_call: TRBV6-1; cdr3_aa: CASRTSGKGTDTQYF; cdr3_nt: TGTGCCAGCAGAACAAGCGGGAAGGGGACAGATACGCAGTATTTT
clone_size: NA; d_call: NA; j_call: TRBJ2-1; v_call: TRBV28; cdr3_aa: CASKGGSGNYNEQFF; cdr3_nt: TGTGCCAGCAAGGGGGGGAGCGGGAACTACAATGAGCAGTTCTTC
clone_size: NA; d_call: TRBD2; j_call: TRBJ2-1; v_call: TRBV19; cdr3_aa: CASNRLAGGENEQFF; cdr3_nt: TGTGCCAGTAACCGACTAGCGGGAGGGGAGAATGAGCAGTTCTTC
clone_size: NA; d_call: NA; j_call: TRBJ2-6; v_call: TRBV7-2; cdr3_aa: CASSGYSSGANVLTF; cdr3_nt: TGTGCCAGCAGCGGCTACAGCTCTGGGGCCAACGTCCTGACTTTC
clone_size: few; d_call: NA; j_call: TRBJ1-2; v_call: TRBV18; cdr3_aa: CASSPDSVLNYGYTF; cdr3_nt: TGTGCCAGCTCACCGGACAGTGTTCTTAACTATGGCTACACCTTC
clone_size: many; d_call: TRBD2; j_call: TRBJ2-3; v_call: TRBV29-1; cdr3_aa: CSVRLAGGTDTQYF; cdr3_nt: TGCAGCGTTCGGCTAGCGGGGGGCACAGATACGCAGTATTTT
clone_size: NA; d_call: TRBD1; j_call: TRBJ1-6; v_call: TRBV5-1; cdr3_aa: CASSVSGTGISPLHF; cdr3_nt: TGCGCCAGCAGCGTCTCCGGGACAGGGATTTCACCCCTCCACTTT
clone_size: NA; d_call: NA; j_call: TRBJ2-1; v_call: TRBV30; cdr3_aa: CAWSVRVLEQFF; cdr3_nt: TGTGCCTGGAGTGTTAGAGTTCTTGAGCAGTTCTTC
clone_size: few; d_call: NA; j_call: TRBJ1-2; v_call: TRBV7-2; cdr3_aa: CASRLSPTSGIYGYTF; cdr3_nt: TGTGCCAGCCGATTATCTCCTACCTCAGGGATCTATGGCTACACCTTC
clone_size: few; d_call: NA; j_call: TRBJ2-1; v_call: TRBV19; cdr3_aa: CASSIPGKINNEQFF; cdr3_nt: TGTGCCAGTAGTATCCCAGGGAAAATTAACAATGAGCAGTTCTTC
clone_size: NA; d_call: NA; j_call: TRBJ1-5; v_call: TRBV23-1; cdr3_aa: CASSQRRLNSNQPQHF; cdr3_nt: TGCGCCAGCAGTCAGCGAAGACTAAATAGCAATCAGCCCCAGCATTTT
clone_size: NA; d_call: NA; j_call: TRBJ1-1; v_call: TRBV29-1; cdr3_aa: CSVRERLNTEAFF; cdr3_nt: TGCAGCGTTAGGGAGAGACTTAACACTGAAGCTTTCTTT
clone_size: NA; d_call: NA; j_call: TRBJ1-5; v_call: TRBV6-1; cdr3_aa: CASSGRHNQPQHF; cdr3_nt: TGTGCCAGCAGTGGGCGGCACAATCAGCCCCAGCATTTT
clone_size: NA; d_call: NA; j_call: TRBJ2-3; v_call: TRBV7-9; cdr3_aa: CASSPISGRTDTQYF; cdr3_nt: TGTGCCAGCAGCCCCATCAGCGGACGCACAGATACGCAGTATTTT
clone_size: NA; d_call: TRBD2; j_call: TRBJ2-1; v_call: TRBV5-6; cdr3_aa: CASSFLAGGSYNEQFF; cdr3_nt: TGTGCCAGCAGCTTTCTAGCGGGAGGATCCTACAATGAGCAGTTCTTC
clone_size: NA; d_call: NA; j_call: TRBJ1-2; v_call: TRBV19; cdr3_aa: CASSIQGNYGYTF; cdr3_nt: TGTGCCAGTAGTATACAGGGTAACTATGGCTACACCTTC
clone_size: NA; d_call: TRBD1; j_call: TRBJ2-4; v_call: TRBV7-3; cdr3_aa: CASSPGQGSNIQYF; cdr3_nt: TGTGCCAGCAGCCCAGGACAGGGATCAAACATTCAGTACTTC
clone_size: NA; d_call: TRBD1; j_call: TRBJ1-5; v_call: TRBV28; cdr3_aa: CASSLRTGQGNQPQHF; cdr3_nt: TGTGCCAGCAGTTTACGAACGGGACAGGGCAATCAGCCCCAGCATTTT
clone_size: NA; d_call: NA; j_call: TRBJ1-2; v_call: TRBV11-2; cdr3_aa: CASSLDSDSLYGYTF; cdr3_nt: TGTGCCAGCAGCTTAGATAGTGACAGCCTCTATGGCTACACCTTC
clone_size: few; d_call: NA; j_call: TRBJ2-5; v_call: TRBV2; cdr3_aa: CASSDNRQETQYF; cdr3_nt: TGTGCCAGCAGTGACAACAGGCAAGAGACCCAGTACTTC
clone_size: NA; d_call: NA; j_call: TRBJ2-5; v_call: TRBV7-9; cdr3_aa: CASSLEGPNQYF; cdr3_nt: TGTGCCAGCAGCTTAGAGGGGCCCAACCAGTACTTC
clone_size: NA; d_call: NA; j_call: TRBJ1-1; v_call: TRBV18; cdr3_aa: CASSPLQNMNTEAFF; cdr3_nt: TGTGCCAGCTCACCCCTTCAGAATATGAACACTGAAGCTTTCTTT
clone_size: NA; d_call: NA; j_call: TRBJ2-1; v_call: TRBV21-1; cdr3_aa: CASSNTSGTGAYNEQFF; cdr3_nt: TGTGCCAGCAGCAACACCTCCGGGACAGGGGCCTACAATGAGCAGTTCTTC
clone_size: few; d_call: NA; j_call: TRBJ2-2; v_call: TRBV6-1; cdr3_aa: CATRGEINTGELFF; cdr3_nt: TGTGCCACCAGAGGGGAAATAAACACCGGGGAGCTGTTTTTT
clone_size: few; d_call: NA; j_call: TRBJ1-5; v_call: TRBV29-1; cdr3_aa: CSVEVGNQPQHF; cdr3_nt: TGCAGCGTTGAAGTAGGCAATCAGCCCCAGCATTTT
clone_size: NA; d_call: NA; j_call: TRBJ2-7; v_call: TRBV19; cdr3_aa: CASSMSKGTREQYF; cdr3_nt: TGTGCCAGTAGTATGAGCAAGGGGACTCGCGAGCAGTACTTC
clone_size: NA; d_call: NA; j_call: TRBJ1-1; v_call: TRBV15; cdr3_aa: CATSRDSPGLNTEAFF; cdr3_nt: TGTGCCACCAGCAGAGATTCCCCAGGATTGAACACTGAAGCTTTCTTT
clone_size: NA; d_call: TRBD1; j_call: TRBJ1-5; v_call: TRBV5-1; cdr3_aa: CASSVQGSQPQHF; cdr3_nt: TGCGCCAGCAGCGTACAGGGGAGTCAGCCCCAGCATTTT
clone_size: few; d_call: NA; j_call: TRBJ2-2; v_call: TRBV2; cdr3_aa: CATGWNTGELFF; cdr3_nt: TGTGCCACGGGATGGAACACCGGGGAGCTGTTTTTT
clone_size: NA; d_call: TRBD2; j_call: TRBJ2-7; v_call: TRBV9; cdr3_aa: CASSVAGTSGYEQYF; cdr3_nt: TGTGCCAGCAGCGTGGCCGGGACTAGCGGATACGAGCAGTACTTC
clone_size: few; d_call: TRBD1; j_call: TRBJ1-2; v_call: TRBV7-8; cdr3_aa: CASSLTTGTGNGYTF; cdr3_nt: TGTGCCAGCAGCTTAACAACTGGGACAGGGAATGGCTACACCTTC
clone_size: NA; d_call: NA; j_call: TRBJ2-1; v_call: TRBV7-9; cdr3_aa: CASSFKRQDYNEQFF; cdr3_nt: TGTGCCAGCAGCTTCAAGAGACAGGATTACAATGAGCAGTTCTTC
clone_size: once; d_call: NA; j_call: TRBJ2-2; v_call: TRBV7-9; cdr3_aa: CASSSPANTGELFF; cdr3_nt: TGTGCCAGCAGCTCCCCTGCGAACACCGGGGAGCTGTTTTTT
clone_size: few; d_call: TRBD1; j_call: TRBJ2-5; v_call: TRBV7-2; cdr3_aa: CASSLGRLTGDAKTQYF; cdr3_nt: TGTGCCAGCAGCTTAGGAAGACTGACAGGGGACGCTAAGACCCAGTACTTC
clone_size: few; d_call: TRBD1; j_call: TRBJ1-1; v_call: TRBV2; cdr3_aa: CASSNRGSTEAFF; cdr3_nt: TGTGCCAGCAGTAACAGGGGATCCACTGAAGCTTTCTTT
clone_size: NA; d_call: TRBD1; j_call: TRBJ2-1; v_call: TRBV28; cdr3_aa: CASRTGQGDWQFF; cdr3_nt: TGTGCCAGCCGAACTGGACAGGGGGATTGGCAGTTCTTC
clone_size: NA; d_call: TRBD2; j_call: TRBJ2-5; v_call: TRBV5-1; cdr3_aa: CASSPWTSGRGEETQYF; cdr3_nt: TGCGCCAGCAGCCCATGGACTAGCGGGAGGGGAGAGGAGACCCAGTACTTC
clone_size: NA; d_call: TRBD1; j_call: TRBJ1-4; v_call: TRBV6-1; cdr3_aa: CASSGYFGTVKLFF; cdr3_nt: TGTGCCAGCAGTGGGTATTTCGGGACAGTAAAACTGTTTTTT
clone_size: NA; d_call: TRBD1; j_call: TRBJ2-1; v_call: TRBV9; cdr3_aa: CASSVERTGLPEQFF; cdr3_nt: TGTGCCAGCAGCGTAGAACGGACAGGCCTACCTGAGCAGTTCTTC
clone_size: NA; d_call: NA; j_call: TRBJ2-5; v_call: TRBV6-5; cdr3_aa: CATTGGRRGTQYF; cdr3_nt: TGTGCCACCACTGGAGGCCGAAGAGGGACCCAGTACTTC
clone_size: NA; d_call: TRBD2; j_call: TRBJ2-2; v_call: TRBV14; cdr3_aa: CASSPRQTSGSPGELFF; cdr3_nt: TGTGCCAGCAGCCCAAGGCAGACTAGCGGGAGTCCCGGGGAGCTGTTTTTT
clone_size: NA; d_call: NA; j_call: TRBJ1-1; v_call: TRBV5-4; cdr3_aa: CASSLGVANTEAFF; cdr3_nt: TGTGCCAGCAGCTTGGGGGTAGCGAACACTGAAGCTTTCTTT
clone_size: few; d_call: NA; j_call: TRBJ1-4; v_call: TRBV7-8; cdr3_aa: CASSLLGASEKLFF; cdr3_nt: TGTGCCAGCAGCTTATTAGGGGCAAGTGAAAAACTGTTTTTT
clone_size: NA; d_call: NA; j_call: TRBJ2-3; v_call: TRBV12-5; cdr3_aa: CASGRDLLTDTQYF; cdr3_nt: TGTGCTAGTGGCCGGGACTTACTCACAGATACGCAGTATTTT
clone_size: NA; d_call: TRBD1; j_call: TRBJ1-1; v_call: TRBV11-3; cdr3_aa: CASSNRGGNTEAFF; cdr3_nt: TGTGCCAGCAGTAACAGGGGAGGGAACACTGAAGCTTTCTTT
clone_size: NA; d_call: NA; j_call: TRBJ2-1; v_call: TRBV9; cdr3_aa: CASSVQSGDEQFF; cdr3_nt: TGTGCCAGCAGCGTCCAATCCGGAGATGAGCAGTTCTTC